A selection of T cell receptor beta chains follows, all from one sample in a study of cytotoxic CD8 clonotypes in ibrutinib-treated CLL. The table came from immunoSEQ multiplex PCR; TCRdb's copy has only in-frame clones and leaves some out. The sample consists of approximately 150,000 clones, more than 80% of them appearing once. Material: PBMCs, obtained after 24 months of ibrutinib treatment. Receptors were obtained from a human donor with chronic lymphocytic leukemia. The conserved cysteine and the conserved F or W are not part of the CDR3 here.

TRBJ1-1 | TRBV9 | ASSVVGTVNTEAF
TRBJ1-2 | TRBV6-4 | ASSRDGGLGDYT
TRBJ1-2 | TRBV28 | ASRPGKGANYGYT
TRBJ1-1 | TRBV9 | ASSTLTGMNTEAF
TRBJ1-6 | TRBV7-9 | ASSSSGVPNSPLH
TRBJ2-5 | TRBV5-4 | ASSFGQEQTQY
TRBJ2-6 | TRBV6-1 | ASSRLNVLT
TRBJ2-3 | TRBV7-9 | ASSPRTDTDTQY
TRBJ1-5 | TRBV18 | ASSPQTGGNQPQH
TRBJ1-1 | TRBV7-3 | ASSFRQGAGNTEAF
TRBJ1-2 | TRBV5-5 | ASSLRHPPNYGYT
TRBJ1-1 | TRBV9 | ASSSVSLRNTEAF
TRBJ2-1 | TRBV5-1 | ASSLESGPPGNEQF
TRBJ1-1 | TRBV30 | AWRRQGPNTEAF
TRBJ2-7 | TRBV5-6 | ASSLGQSYEQY
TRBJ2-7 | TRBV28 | ASSLNGQVQQY
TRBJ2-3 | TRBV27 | ASSFSQGAFRTDTQY
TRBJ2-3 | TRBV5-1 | ASSLTPSGGTDTQY
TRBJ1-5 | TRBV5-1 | ASSLGSGQPQH
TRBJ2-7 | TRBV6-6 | ASSRGQTYEQY
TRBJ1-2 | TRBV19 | ASSITGGEYGYT
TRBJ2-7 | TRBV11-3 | ASSSVSDEQY
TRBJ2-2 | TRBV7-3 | ASSLLAGAPGELF
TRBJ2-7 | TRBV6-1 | ASSPDRPPYEQY
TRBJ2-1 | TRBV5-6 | ASSPTGQYNEQF
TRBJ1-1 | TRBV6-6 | ASSPGGLVNPEAF
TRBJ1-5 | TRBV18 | ASSPKGSPSNQPQH
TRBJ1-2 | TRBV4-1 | ASSPWGTANYGYT
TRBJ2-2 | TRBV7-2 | ASSRGLEVSGELF
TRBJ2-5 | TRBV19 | ASSIWAASQETQY
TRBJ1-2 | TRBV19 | ASGQLAPRNYGYT
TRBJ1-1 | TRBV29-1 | SVEIQGQGTEAF
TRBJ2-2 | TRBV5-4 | ASRGDTITGELF
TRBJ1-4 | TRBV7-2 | ASSWSGGLLGEKLF
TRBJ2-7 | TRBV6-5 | ASSSTSGRGRRQY
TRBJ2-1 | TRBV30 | AWSYGGSYNEQF
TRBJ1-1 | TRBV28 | ASPPRGRGRDLAF
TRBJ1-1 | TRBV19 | ASRGQGGLVFETEAF
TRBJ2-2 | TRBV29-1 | SVVGQGAAGELF
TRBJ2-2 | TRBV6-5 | ASSYSGGVPGELF
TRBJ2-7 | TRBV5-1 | ASSLGGRDYEQY
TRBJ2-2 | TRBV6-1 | ASSEALNTGELF
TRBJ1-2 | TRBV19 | ASSAPGQDLFGYT
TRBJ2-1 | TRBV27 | ASSFSGQGVGNEQF
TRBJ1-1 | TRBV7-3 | ASSLTPLGSSRNTEAF
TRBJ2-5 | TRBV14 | ASSQFRGLSDEETQY
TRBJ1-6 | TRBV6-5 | ASSYLGCSPLH
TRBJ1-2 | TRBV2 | ASRSGGSYGYT
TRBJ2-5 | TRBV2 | ASREGQETQY
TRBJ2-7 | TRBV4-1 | ASSQDDGLTYEQY
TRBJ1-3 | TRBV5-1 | ASSSHPRQGLSGNTIY
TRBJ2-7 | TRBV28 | ASSSQGGGAYEQY
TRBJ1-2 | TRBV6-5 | ASNLRGRSDGYT
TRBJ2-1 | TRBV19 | ASSMREGYNEQF
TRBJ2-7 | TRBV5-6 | ASSLVGNEQY
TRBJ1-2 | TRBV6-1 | ASTGAGRYGYT
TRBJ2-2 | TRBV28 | ASSVTGTRASGELF